This T cell receptor (beta chain) was recorded in a study of CD8 T cells in ankylosing spondylitis. Study-wide points: Clones tied to disease were said to be significantly enriched in matched ankylosing spondylitis synovial fluid. Some of the motif variants had earlier been found in reactive arthritis patients' fluid and blood. Those disease-linked clones were CD8+; they were also relatively rare in peripheral blood. There was a TCR beta motif, made of several highly homologous variants, that appeared characteristic of ankylosing spondylitis blood.

This clonotype has a handful of counts. What it binds is not known. Preparation of TCR beta libraries was done by quantitative 5'-RACE with molecular barcodes. TCRdb ran MiXCR on the 5' RACE reads and lists one entry per CDR3 protein. The sample lists about 510,000 distinct CDR3 sequences, roughly 5.2% seen once, with under 4.5% in the top ten. This CDR3 contains 14 residues. Losses at the gene ends were 6 bases for V and 4 bases for J; bases not matched to a gene: 6. CDR1 is SEHNR and CDR2 is FQNEAQ in the germline V gene (reference sequence). This sequence originates from a male donor with ankylosing spondylitis. The chain combines TRBV7-9 with TRBJ2-1; 7 nucleotides align to TRBD1. Sequenced input: blood, either unsorted or a sorted T cell fraction (not recorded which). In DNA form, the CDR3 reads TGTGCCAGCAGAGGGGGCGGCCCGTACAATGAGCAGTTCTTC. Encoded protein: CASRGGGPYNEQFF.